This passage covers 6 T cell receptor beta chains from one sample sequenced in a study of blood T cell repertoires in COVID-19. Libraries were prepared by immunoSEQ multiplex PCR; TCRdb keeps only in-frame clonotypes and omits some of them. The data hold about 54,000 clones, with roughly 89% observed a single time. Sample: peripheral blood. These receptors all come from a man in his forties with COVID-19, enrolled during active disease.

J is TRBJ2-2 and V is TRBV10-2; 8 bases fit TRBD1. Per the germline V gene, CDR1 is WSHSY and CDR2 is SAAADI. Germline trimming cut 5 bases from V and 7 bases from J; bases unmatched to any gene: 9. The CDR3 spans 15 residues. Here the CDR3 reads CASSINQGAYGELFF. CDR3 coding DNA: TGCGCCAGCAGTATAAATCAGGGGGCATACGGGGAGCTGTTTTTT.

The V call is TRBV21-1, the J call TRBJ2-3; the table names TRBD2, a call not compared with the DNA. TRBV21-1 is shown as a pseudogene. The CDR3 extends over 12 amino acids. The chain's CDR3 is CASSTSRDTQYF. CDR3 nucleotide sequence: TGTGCCAGCAGCACGAGCCGGGATACGCAGTATTTT.

The genes are TRBV24-1 and TRBJ2-3; no clear D gene. The CDR3 loop spans 15 amino acids. Trimming removed 1 base from V and 0 bases from J, with 7 bases in between. Looked up from germline, CDR1 is KGHDR and CDR2 is SFDVKD. CDR3 nucleotide sequence: TGTGCCACCAGTGATTTCGGCGGAAGCACAGATACGCAGTATTTT. It codes for CATSDFGGSTDTQYF.

The genes are TRBV24-1 and TRBJ2-1; possibly TRBD2 for D (6 bases). CDR3 size: 11 residues. Trimming cost V 7 bases and J 12 bases, with 12 bases left between them. Germline CDR1 and CDR2: KGHDR and SFDVKD. As DNA, the CDR3 is TGTGCCACCAGCGATGCGGGACCGCAGTTCTTC. Translating it yields CATSDAGPQFF.

The genes are TRBV19 and TRBJ1-3, with TRBD1 identical over 8 bases. The CDR3 covers 15 residues. From germline, CDR1 is LNHDA and CDR2 SQIVND (reference sequence). With 5 bases clipped from V and 0 bases from J, the junction kept 3 bases outside the gene matches. CDR3 nucleotide sequence: TGTGCCAGTAGTCCGGACAGGGTCTCTGGAAACACCATATATTTT. Translated, it gives CASSPDRVSGNTIYF.

On this clone: Other DNA sequences in this sample translate to the same CDR3. The CDR3 spells CAWGDSSYEQYF. CDR3 DNA sequence: TGTGCCTGGGGGGACAGCTCCTACGAGCAGTACTTC. The gene calls are TRBV30 and TRBJ2-7, with TRBD1 matching over 7 bases. This CDR3 spans 12 amino acids. CDR1 and CDR2 (germline): GTSNPN, SVGIG (reference sequence). V shed 5 bases, J shed 0 bases, and the junction held 1 base outside the gene matches.